Following are 3 T cell receptor beta chains from one sample sequenced in a study of T cells after yellow fever vaccination. TCRdb ran MiXCR on the 5' RACE reads and lists one entry per CDR3 protein. This table has tens of thousands of distinct CDR3 sequences, 7.4% appearing once. This material consisted of CD8+ T cells sorted from PBMCs, taken 15 days after the yellow fever booster vaccination. These receptors all come from a young man who received the YFV17D yellow fever vaccine.

The sample holds a few counts of this clonotype. The chain combines TRBV28 with TRBJ2-3; 7 positions agree with TRBD1. The germline gives CDR1 MDHEN, CDR2 SYDVKM. V was pared by 2 bases and J by 2 bases, with 1 base of the junction left unmatched. The CDR3 has 14 amino acids. The CDR3 DNA reads TGTGCCAGCAGTTTAGACAGGGCCACAGATACGCAGTATTTT. This codes for CASSLDRATDTQYF.

This clonotype was observed a few times. The rearrangement uses TRBV7-9 and TRBJ1-6; 7 nucleotides align to TRBD1. Germline CDR1 reads SEHNR; CDR2 reads FQNEAQ (reference sequence). This CDR3 is 20 amino acids long. Trimming cost V 4 bases and J 0 bases; bases outside gene matches: 15. The CDR3 sequence: CASSYRTGVTTSSYNSPLHF. The DNA of the CDR3 is TGTGCCAGCAGCTACCGGACAGGAGTGACGACCAGCTCCTATAATTCACCCCTCCACTTT. Together with reference TRBV7-9 and TRBJ1-6, the CDR3 gives the full variable domain: DTGVSQNPRHKITKRGQNVTFRCDPISEHNRLYWYRQTLGQGPEFLTYFQNEAQLEKSRLLSDRFSAERPKGSFSTLEIQRTEQGDSAMYLCASSYRTGVTTSSYNSPLHFGNGTRLTVT.

Many counts were recorded for this clonotype. CDR3 in amino acids: CATSESGREMYF. The CDR3 DNA follows: TGTGCCACCAGTGAAAGCGGACGTGAGATGTACTTC. The chain has TRBV24-1 and TRBJ2-5; maybe TRBD2 (5 bases). The germline V gene has CDR1 KGHDR and CDR2 SFDVKD. The CDR3 consists of 12 residues. V was cut by 4 bases and J by 13 bases, with 15 bases left in between.